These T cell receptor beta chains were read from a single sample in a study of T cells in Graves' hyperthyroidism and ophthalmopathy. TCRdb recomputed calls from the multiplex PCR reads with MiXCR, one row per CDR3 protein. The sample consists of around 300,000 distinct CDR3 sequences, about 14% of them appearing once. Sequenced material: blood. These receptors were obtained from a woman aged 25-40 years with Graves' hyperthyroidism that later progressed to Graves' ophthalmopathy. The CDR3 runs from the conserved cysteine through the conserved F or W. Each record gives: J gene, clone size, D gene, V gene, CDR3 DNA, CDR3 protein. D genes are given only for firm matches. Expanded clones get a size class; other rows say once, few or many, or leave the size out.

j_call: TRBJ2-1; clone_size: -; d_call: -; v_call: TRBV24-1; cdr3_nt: TGTGCCACCAGTGGAGGGTCCAATGAGCAGTTCTTC; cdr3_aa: CATSGGSNEQFF
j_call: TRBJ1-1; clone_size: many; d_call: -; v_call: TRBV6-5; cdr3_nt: TGTGCCAGCAGTTACACGGAAGAGTCAGGTGAAGCTTTCTTT; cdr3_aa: CASSYTEESGEAFF
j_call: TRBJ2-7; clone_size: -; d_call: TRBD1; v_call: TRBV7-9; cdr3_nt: TGTGCCAGCAGTCCATTCGGGACAGGGGGTTCCTACGAGCAGTACTTC; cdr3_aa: CASSPFGTGGSYEQYF
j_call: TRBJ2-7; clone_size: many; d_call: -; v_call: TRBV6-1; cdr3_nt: TGTGCCAGCAAAAAGGGGGGAGGGCCTTCCTACGAGCAGTACTTC; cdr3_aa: CASKKGGGPSYEQYF
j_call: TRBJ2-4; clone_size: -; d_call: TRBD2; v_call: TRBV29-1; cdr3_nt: TGCAGCGTTGTTTCTAGCGGGAGGGGGTACATTCAGTACTTC; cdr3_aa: CSVVSSGRGYIQYF
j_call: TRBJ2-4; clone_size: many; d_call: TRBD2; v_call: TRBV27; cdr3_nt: TGTGCCAGCAGTTTGACGCGGACCTCGCGGCTAGCGGGAGAGCACATTCAGTACTTC; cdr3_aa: CASSLTRTSRLAGEHIQYF
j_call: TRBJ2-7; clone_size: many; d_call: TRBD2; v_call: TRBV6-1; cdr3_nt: TGTGCCAGCAGTTCCGGACTAGCGGGAATTCGCTCCTACGAGCAGTACTTC; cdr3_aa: CASSSGLAGIRSYEQYF
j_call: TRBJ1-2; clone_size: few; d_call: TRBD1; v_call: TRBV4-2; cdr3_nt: TGTGCCAGCAGCCAACTCCATCAAGATAACGATGGACAGGGAAATTTGTATGGCTACACCTTC; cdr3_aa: CASSQLHQDNDGQGNLYGYTF
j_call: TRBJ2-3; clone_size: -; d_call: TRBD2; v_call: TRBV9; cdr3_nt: TGTGCCAGCAGCGTCCGTCTAGCGGGAGGGGCGACTAGCACAGATACGCAGTATTTT; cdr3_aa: CASSVRLAGGATSTDTQYF
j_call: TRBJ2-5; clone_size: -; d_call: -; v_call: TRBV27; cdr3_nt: TGTGCCAGCAGTTTAATCCCCCCCGGCCAGAAGCACCAAGAGACCCAGTACTTC; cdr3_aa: CASSLIPPGQKHQETQYF
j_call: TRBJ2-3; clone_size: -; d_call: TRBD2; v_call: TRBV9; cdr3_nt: TGTGCCAGCAGCGTAGGGGAGGGACTTGCGACAGATACGCAGTATTTT; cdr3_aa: CASSVGEGLATDTQYF
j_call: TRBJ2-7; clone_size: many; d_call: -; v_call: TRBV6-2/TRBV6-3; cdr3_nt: TGTGCCAGCAGTTACTCGACCGAGCAGTACTTC; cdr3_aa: CASSYSTEQYF
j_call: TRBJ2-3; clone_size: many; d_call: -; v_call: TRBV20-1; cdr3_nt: TGCAGTGCTAGTGATCAGGCACAAGATACGCAGTATTTT; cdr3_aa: CSASDQAQDTQYF
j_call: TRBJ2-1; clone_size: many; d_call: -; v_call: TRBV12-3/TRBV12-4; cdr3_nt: TGTGCCAGCAGGGGAGGACCCTCCTACAATGAGCAGTTCTTC; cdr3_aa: CASRGGPSYNEQFF
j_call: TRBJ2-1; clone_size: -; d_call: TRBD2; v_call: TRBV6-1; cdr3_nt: TGTGCCAGCAAGGGACTAACGGACTACAATGAGCAGTTCTTC; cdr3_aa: CASKGLTDYNEQFF
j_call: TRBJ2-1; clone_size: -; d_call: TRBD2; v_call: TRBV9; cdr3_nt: TGTGCCAGCAGTGAGAGCGGGAGCCTCACCTACAATGAGCAGTTCTTC; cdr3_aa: CASSESGSLTYNEQFF
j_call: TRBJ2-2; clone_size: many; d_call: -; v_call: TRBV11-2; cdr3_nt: TGTGCCAGCAGTTCGATGTCTTTACCTACCTTGGAGCTGTTTTTT; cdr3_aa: CASSSMSLPTLELFF
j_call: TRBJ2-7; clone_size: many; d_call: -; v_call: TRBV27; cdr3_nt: TGTGCCAGCAGTTTATCGGCAGCGTCCCACGAGCAGTACTTC; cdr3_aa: CASSLSAASHEQYF
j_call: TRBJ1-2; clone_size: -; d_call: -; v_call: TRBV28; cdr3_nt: TGTGCCAGCAGCGCATCCCGTGGCTACACCTTC; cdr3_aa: CASSASRGYTF
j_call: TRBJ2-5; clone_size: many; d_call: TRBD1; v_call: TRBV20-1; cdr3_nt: TGCAGTGCTATCCTACAGGGGGATACGCGAGAGACCCAGTACTTC; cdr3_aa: CSAILQGDTRETQYF
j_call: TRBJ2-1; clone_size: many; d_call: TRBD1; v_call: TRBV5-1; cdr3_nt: TGCGCCAGCAGCTTGGGTCCGGGACAGGCCTACAATGAGCAGTTCTTC; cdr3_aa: CASSLGPGQAYNEQFF
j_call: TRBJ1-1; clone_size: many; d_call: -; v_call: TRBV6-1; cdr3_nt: TGTGCCAGCACCAGGGACACCTCCTATGGCATGAACACTGAAGCTTTCTTT; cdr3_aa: CASTRDTSYGMNTEAFF
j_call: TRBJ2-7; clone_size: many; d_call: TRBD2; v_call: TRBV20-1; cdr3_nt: TGCAGTGCCATTCTAGCGGGAGTTACCCACGAGCAGTACTTC; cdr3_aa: CSAILAGVTHEQYF
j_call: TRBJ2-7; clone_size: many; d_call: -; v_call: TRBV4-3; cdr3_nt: TGCGCCAGCAGCCAAGATTGGACGGTTTCCTACGAGCAGTACTTC; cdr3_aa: CASSQDWTVSYEQYF
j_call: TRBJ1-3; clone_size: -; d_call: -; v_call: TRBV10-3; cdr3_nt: TGTGCCATCAGTGAACTTTCTGGGAGGGTAGGGGGAAACACCATATATTTT; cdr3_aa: CAISELSGRVGGNTIYF
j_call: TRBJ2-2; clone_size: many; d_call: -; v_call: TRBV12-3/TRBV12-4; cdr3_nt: TGTGCCAGCAGTTTAGCCCTAGGATCCACCGGGGAGCTGTTTTTT; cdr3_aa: CASSLALGSTGELFF
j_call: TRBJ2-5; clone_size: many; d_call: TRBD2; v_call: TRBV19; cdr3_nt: TGTGCCAGTAGTATCGGACTAGCGGGAGACGGGGAGACCCAGTACTTC; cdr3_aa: CASSIGLAGDGETQYF
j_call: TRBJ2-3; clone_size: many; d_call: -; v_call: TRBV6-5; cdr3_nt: TGTGCCAGCAGTTCCCCCAGGAGCGCAGATACGCAGTATTTT; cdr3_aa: CASSSPRSADTQYF
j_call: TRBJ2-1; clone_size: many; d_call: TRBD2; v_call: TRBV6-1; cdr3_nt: TGTGCCAGCACCCTACTAGCGGTCTCCTACAATGAGCAGTTCTTC; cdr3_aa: CASTLLAVSYNEQFF
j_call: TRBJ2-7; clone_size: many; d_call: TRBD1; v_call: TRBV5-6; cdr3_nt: TGTGCCAGCAGCTACGACAGGGGGTTCTACGAGCAGTACTTC; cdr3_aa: CASSYDRGFYEQYF
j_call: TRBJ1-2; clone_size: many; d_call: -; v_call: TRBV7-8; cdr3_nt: TGTGCCAGCAGCTTTGGGACACCCTATGGCTACACCTTC; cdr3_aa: CASSFGTPYGYTF
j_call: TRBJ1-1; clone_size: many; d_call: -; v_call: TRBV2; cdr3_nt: TGTGCCAGCAGTGCGGAGGGGACTGAAGCTTTCTTT; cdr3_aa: CASSAEGTEAFF
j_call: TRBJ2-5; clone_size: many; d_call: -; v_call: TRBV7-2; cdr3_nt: TGTGCCAGCAGCTTATCACAGGGCGGGAGTCTGGGCGAGACCCAGTACTTC; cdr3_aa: CASSLSQGGSLGETQYF
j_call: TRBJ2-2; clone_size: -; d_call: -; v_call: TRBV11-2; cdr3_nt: TGTGCCAGCAGCGAGGGGGAGGGGAGGGCCGGGGAGCTGTTTTTT; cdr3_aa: CASSEGEGRAGELFF
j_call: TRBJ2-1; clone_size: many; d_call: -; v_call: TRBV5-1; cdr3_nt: TGCGCCAGCAGCTTGGTACTAGGGGGAGAGAATGAGCAGTTCTTC; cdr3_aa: CASSLVLGGENEQFF
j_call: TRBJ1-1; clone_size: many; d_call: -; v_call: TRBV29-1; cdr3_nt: TGCAGCGTTGCGCAGGTAGAGGCGAACACTGAAGCTTTCTTT; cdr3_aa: CSVAQVEANTEAFF
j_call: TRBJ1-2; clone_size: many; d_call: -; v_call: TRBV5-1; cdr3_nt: TGCGCCAGCAGCTTGGAGACAGGCGGTTCTCACTATGGCTACACCTTC; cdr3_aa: CASSLETGGSHYGYTF